These 7 T cell receptor beta chains came from one sample sequenced in a study of T cells in women clearing cervical HPV infection. Clones were read by immunoSEQ multiplex PCR, and TCRdb kept only the in-frame ones, dropping some. The sample includes about 39,000 clones. The sequenced sample consisted of blood buffy coat. The receptors here all came from a woman aged 18-70 years with a cervical HPV16 infection that either progressed to CIN3+ or cleared (not recorded which).

On this clone: The CDR3 end falls 3 residues outside the read, so it is completed with the germline J gene. The chain employs TRBV20-1 and TRBJ1-1; a possible D gene is TRBD1 (5 bases). Germline V CDR1 and CDR2: DFQATT, SNEGSKA (reference sequence). Trimming stripped 6 bases from V and 5 bases from J, with 16 bases between. This CDR3 region has 13 residues. The CDR3 loop reads CSAKPGVGTEAFF. The CDR3 DNA, read in part, is TGCAGTGCGAAACCGGGGGTAGGGACTGAA.

Concerning this clone: The CDR3 end falls 3 residues outside the read, so it is completed with the germline J gene. J is TRBJ2-4 and V is TRBV5-1; 9 bases fit TRBD2. CDR1 and CDR2 (germline): SGHRS, YFSETQ. The junction had 11 bases not matched to a gene; V was cut back by 7 bases and J by 0 bases. CDR3 size: 17 residues. CDR3 sequence reads: CASSPRGGGGAKNIQYF. The DNA read from the CDR3 is TGCGCCAGCTCCCCGCGCGGGGGGGGAGGAGCCAAAAACATT. The variable domain in full, completed from reference TRBV5-1 and TRBJ2-4, reads KAGVTQTPRYLIKTRGQQVTLSCSPISGHRSVSWYQQTPGQGLQFLFEYFSETQRNKGNFPGRFSGRQFSNSRSEMNVSTLELGDSALYLCASSPRGGGGAKNIQYFGAGTRLSVL.

Notes on this clone: The read stops 3 residues short of the end of the CDR3; the missing end is completed from the germline J gene. The chain is built from TRBV5-4 and TRBJ2-3; 11 positions agree with TRBD2. V shed 0 bases, J shed 5 bases, and the junction held 5 bases outside the gene matches. There are 16 residues in the CDR3. The germline CDR1 and CDR2 sequences are SGHNT and YYREEE (reference sequence). The sequenced CDR3 bases are TGTGCCAGCAGCTTGGGGGTAGCGGGGGGGGGAGATACG. Translated, it gives CASSLGVAGGGDT. The entire CDR3 sequence reads CASSLGVAGGGDTQYF.

Details on this clone: The CDR3 end is not reached by the read, which stops 3 residues before it; the germline J gene fills it in. The chain employs TRBV20-1 and TRBJ2-2; 8 nucleotides match TRBD1. Germline V gives CDR1 DFQATT, CDR2 SNEGSKA (reference sequence). The CDR3 extends over 14 amino acids. CDR3: CSAPDRAANEKLFF. CDR3 DNA, as far as it was read: TGCAGTGCTCCGGACAGGGCTGCTAATGAAAAG.

About this clone itself: The missing CDR3 end, 3 residues past where the read stops, is filled in from the germline J gene. The chain has TRBV11-3 and TRBJ1-2, with D possibly being TRBD1 (5 bases). The germline V and J ends were trimmed by 1 base and 5 bases, with 8 bases remaining between them. The V gene's germline CDR1 is SGHNT and CDR2 YENEEA. The CDR3 consists of 13 residues. CDR3 sequence: CASSLGTRYGYTF. The CDR3 bases that were read are TGTGCCAGCAGCTTAGGGACAAGATATGGC.

About this clone: The sequence runs out 3 residues before the end of the CDR3; the remainder is reconstructed from the germline J gene. This sequence joins TRBV28 and TRBJ1-5; TRBD1 agrees at 8 bases. V lost 7 bases, J lost 7 bases, and 12 bases stayed unmatched. CDR3 size: 15 residues. Germline CDR1 MDHEN, CDR2 SYDVKM. The sequenced CDR3 bases are TGTGCCAGCAACCCTAGGACAGGGCGATCCCAGCCC. It is translated as CASNPRTGRSQP. The whole CDR3 reads CASNPRTGRSQPQHF.

In regard to this clone: The CDR3 extends 3 residues past the end of the read, so its final part is completed from the germline J gene. The chain couples TRBV19 to TRBJ1-4, with D unclear. The length of the CDR3 is 14 residues. The V and J ends lost 3 bases and 1 base respectively, with 6 bases between them. Germline V gene data show CDR1 as LNHDA and CDR2 as SQIVND (reference sequence). Partial CDR3 DNA: TGTGCCAGTAGTATGTTCGTAACTAATGAAAAA. It codes for CASSMFVTNEK. The CDR3 in full is CASSMFVTNEKLFF.